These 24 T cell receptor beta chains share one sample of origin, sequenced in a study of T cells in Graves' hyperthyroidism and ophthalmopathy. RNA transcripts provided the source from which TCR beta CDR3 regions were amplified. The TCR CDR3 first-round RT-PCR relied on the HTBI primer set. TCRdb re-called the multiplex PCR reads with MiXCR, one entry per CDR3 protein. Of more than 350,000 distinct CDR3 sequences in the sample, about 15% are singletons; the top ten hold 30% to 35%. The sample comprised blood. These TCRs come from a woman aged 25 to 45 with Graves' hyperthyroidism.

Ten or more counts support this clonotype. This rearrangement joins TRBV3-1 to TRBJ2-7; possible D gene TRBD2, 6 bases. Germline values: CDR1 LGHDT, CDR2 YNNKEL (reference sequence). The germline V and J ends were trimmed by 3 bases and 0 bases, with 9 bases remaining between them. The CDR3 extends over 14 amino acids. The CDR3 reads CASSQGLASYEQYF. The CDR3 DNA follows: TGTGCCAGCAGCCAGGGACTGGCCTCCTACGAGCAGTACTTC.

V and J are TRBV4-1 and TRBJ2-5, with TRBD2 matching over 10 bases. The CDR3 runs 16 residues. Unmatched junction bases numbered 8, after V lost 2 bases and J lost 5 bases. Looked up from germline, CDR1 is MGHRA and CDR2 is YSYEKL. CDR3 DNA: TGCGCCAGCAGCCAATCCGGGACTAGCGTAGGGGAGACCCAGTACTTC. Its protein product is CASSQSGTSVGETQYF.

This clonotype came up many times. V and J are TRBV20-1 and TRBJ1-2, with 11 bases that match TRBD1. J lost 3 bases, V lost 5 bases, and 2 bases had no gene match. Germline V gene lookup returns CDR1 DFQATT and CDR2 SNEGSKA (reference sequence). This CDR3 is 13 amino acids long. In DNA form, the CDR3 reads TGCAGTGCTTGGGACAGGGGGGACTATGGCTACACCTTC. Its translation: CSAWDRGDYGYTF.

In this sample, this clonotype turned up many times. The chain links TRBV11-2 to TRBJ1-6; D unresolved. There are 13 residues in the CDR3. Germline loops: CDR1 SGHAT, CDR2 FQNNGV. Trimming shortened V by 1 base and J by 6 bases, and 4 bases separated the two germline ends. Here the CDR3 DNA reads TGTGCCAGCAGCTTAGCTTCTAATTCACCCCTCCACTTT. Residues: CASSLASNSPLHF.

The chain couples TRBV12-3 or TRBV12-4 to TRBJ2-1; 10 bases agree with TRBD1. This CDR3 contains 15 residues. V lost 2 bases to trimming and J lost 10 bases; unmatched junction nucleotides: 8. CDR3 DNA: TGTGCCAGCAGTTTATTACAGGACAGGGGGTCAGAGCAGTTCTTC. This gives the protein CASSLLQDRGSEQFF.

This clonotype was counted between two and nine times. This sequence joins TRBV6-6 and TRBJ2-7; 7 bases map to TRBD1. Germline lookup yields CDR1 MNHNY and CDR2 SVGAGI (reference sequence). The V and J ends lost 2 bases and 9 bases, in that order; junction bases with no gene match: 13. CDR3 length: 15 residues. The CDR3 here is CASSYPLDRAGRQYF. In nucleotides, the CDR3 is TGTGCCAGCAGTTACCCCTTAGACAGGGCCGGGCGGCAGTACTTC.

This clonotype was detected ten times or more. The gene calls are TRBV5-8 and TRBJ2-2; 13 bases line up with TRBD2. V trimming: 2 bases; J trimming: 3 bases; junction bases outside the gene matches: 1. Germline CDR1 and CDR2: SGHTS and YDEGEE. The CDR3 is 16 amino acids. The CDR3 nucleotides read TGTGCCAGCAGCTTCGGACTAGCGGGAGACACCGGGGAGCTGTTTTTT. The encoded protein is CASSFGLAGDTGELFF.

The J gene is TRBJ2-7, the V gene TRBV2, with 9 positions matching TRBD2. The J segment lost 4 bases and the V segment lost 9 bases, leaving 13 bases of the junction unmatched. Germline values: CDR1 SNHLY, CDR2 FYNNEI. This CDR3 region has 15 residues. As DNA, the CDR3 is TGTGCCAGTAGCCCTCGGACTAGCGAGGGGTACGAGCAGTACTTC. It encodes CASSPRTSEGYEQYF.

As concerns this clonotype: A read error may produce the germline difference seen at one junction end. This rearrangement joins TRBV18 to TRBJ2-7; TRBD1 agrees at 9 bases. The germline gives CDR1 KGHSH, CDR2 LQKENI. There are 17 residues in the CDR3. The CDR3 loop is CVSSPPPGQGITYEQYF. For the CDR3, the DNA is TGTGTCAGCTCACCACCGCCGGGACAGGGAATAACCTACGAGCAGTACTTC.

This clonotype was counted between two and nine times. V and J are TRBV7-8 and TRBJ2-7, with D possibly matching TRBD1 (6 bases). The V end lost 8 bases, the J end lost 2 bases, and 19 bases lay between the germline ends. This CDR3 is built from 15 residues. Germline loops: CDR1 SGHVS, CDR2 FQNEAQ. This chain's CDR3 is CASPNRGRGTYEQYF. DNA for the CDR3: TGTGCCAGCCCGAACCGGGGCAGGGGAACCTACGAGCAGTACTTC.

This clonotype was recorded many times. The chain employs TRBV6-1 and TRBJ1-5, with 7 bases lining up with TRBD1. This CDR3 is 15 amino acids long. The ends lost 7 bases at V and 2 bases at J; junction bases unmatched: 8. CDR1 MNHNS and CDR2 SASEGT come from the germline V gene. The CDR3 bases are TGTGCCAGCACTACAGGGGTAGGGGGCAATCAGCCCCAGCATTTT. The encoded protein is CASTTGVGGNQPQHF.

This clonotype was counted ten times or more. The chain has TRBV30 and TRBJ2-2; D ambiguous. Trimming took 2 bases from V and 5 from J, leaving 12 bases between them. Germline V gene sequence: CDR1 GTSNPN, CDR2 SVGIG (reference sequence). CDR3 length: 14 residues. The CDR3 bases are TGTGCCTGGAGTAGAAACAGCGAAACCGGGGAGCTGTTTTTT. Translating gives CAWSRNSETGELFF.

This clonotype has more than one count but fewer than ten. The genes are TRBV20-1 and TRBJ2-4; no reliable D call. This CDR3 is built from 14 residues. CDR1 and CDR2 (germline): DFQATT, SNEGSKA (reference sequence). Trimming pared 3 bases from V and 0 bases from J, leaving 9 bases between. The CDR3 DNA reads TGCAGTGCTAGTCCCCCGTTAGCCAAAAACATTCAGTACTTC. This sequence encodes CSASPPLAKNIQYF.

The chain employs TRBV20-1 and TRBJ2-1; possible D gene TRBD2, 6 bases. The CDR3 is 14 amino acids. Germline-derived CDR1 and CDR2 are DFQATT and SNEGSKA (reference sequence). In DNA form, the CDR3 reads TGCAGCCCTAAGTGGAGGGCCGGGTACAATGAGCAGTTCTTC. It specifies CSPKWRAGYNEQFF.

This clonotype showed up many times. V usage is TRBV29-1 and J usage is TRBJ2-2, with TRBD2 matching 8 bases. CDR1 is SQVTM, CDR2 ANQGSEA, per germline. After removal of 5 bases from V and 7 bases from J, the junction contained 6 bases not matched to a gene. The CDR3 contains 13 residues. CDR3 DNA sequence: TGCAGCGTTCGAGGCGGGAGGAACGGGGAGCTGTTTTTT. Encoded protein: CSVRGGRNGELFF.

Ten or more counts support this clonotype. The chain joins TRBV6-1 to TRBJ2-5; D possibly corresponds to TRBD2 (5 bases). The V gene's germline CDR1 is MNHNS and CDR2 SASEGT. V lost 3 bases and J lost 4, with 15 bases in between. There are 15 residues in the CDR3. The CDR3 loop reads CASSDTALGRETQYF. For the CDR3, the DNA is TGTGCCAGCAGTGATACCGCGTTGGGGAGAGAGACCCAGTACTTC.

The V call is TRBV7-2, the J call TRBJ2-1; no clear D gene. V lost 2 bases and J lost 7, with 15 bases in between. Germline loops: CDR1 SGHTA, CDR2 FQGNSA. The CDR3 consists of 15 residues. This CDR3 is CASSLMPFEGNEQFF. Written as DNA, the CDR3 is TGTGCCAGCAGCTTAATGCCTTTCGAAGGGAATGAGCAGTTCTTC.

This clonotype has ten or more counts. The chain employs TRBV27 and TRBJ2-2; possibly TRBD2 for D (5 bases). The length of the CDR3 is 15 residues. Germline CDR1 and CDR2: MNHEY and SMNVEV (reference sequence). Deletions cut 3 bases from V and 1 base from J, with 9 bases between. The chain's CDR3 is CASSFSGVNTGELFF. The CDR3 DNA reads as TGTGCCAGCAGTTTCTCCGGGGTGAACACCGGGGAGCTGTTTTTT.

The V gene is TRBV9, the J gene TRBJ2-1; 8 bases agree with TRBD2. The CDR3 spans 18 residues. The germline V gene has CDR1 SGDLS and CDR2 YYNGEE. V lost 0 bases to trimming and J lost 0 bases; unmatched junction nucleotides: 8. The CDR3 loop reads CASSVAGGPESSYNEQFF. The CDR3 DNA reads TGTGCCAGCAGCGTAGCGGGAGGGCCCGAAAGCTCCTACAATGAGCAGTTCTTC.

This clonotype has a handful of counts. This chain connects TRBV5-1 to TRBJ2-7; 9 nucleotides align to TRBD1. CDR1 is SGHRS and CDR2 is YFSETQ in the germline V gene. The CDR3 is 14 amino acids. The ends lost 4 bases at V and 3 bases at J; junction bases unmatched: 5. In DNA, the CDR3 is TGCGCCAGCAGCCGCGGGACAGGGCACTACGAGCAGTACTTC. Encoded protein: CASSRGTGHYEQYF.

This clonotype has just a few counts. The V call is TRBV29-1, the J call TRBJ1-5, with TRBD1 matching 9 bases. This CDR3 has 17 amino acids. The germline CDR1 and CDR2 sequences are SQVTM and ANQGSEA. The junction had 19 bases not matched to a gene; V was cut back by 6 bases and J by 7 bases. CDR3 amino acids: CSVLVPGQGGMGQPQHF. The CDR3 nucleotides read TGCAGCGTCCTTGTCCCGGGACAGGGAGGTATGGGACAGCCCCAGCATTTT.

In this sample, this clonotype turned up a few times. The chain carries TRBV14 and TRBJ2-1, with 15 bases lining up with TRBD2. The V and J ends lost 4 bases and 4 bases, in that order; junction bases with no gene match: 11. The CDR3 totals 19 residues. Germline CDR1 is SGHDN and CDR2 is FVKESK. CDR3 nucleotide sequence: TGTGCCAGCAGCCCCACCGGACTAGCGGGAGGGCATAGGTACAATGAGCAGTTCTTC. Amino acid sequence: CASSPTGLAGGHRYNEQFF.

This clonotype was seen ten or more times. The CDR3 loop reads CSARDDGYTF. The CDR3 bases are TGCAGTGCTAGAGATGACGGCTACACCTTC. The chain uses TRBV20-1 and TRBJ1-2; D gene ambiguous. CDR3 length equals 10 residues. CDR1 is DFQATT and CDR2 is SNEGSKA in the germline V gene (reference sequence). V lost 0 bases and J 8 bases, leaving 4 bases between the germline ends.

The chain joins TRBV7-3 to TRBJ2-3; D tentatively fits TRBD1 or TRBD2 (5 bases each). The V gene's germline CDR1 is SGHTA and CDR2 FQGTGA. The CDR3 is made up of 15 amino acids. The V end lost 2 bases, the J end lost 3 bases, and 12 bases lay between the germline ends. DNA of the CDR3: TGTGCCAGCAGCTTACTTGGGGGTGGTACAGATACGCAGTATTTT. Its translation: CASSLLGGGTDTQYF.